Below are 31 T cell receptor beta chains sequenced from a single sample in a study of T-cell reconstitution after alpha-beta-depleted transplantation in children (dated by TCRdb to the mid-2010s). The label giving this sample's treatment or condition can be read as: allogeneic hematopoietic cell transplantation with graft depleted of TCRalphabeta T cells and CD19 B cells. Libraries came from PCR. TCRdb names Illumina HiSeq 2500 as the instrument used. TCR library preparation used molecular barcoding, with unique molecular identifiers applied to normalize quantification of the TCRbeta repertoire. TCRdb trimmed the raw reads at Q25, called clones with MiXCR and kept productive beta chains. Rows are combined by CDR3 protein, so each entry shows the most common genes and DNA. The sample records fewer than 700,000 distinct CDR3 sequences, approximately 13% of which are singletons. The top ten clones comprise over 2% of the sample.

Sequenced here: PBMCs, mostly from graft donor cells, sampled 360 days after TCRalphabeta/CD19-depleted stem cell transplant. The origin of the receptors is a male patient aged 10 to 17 who had a stem cell transplant for acute myeloid leukemia, so the T cells may come from the graft donor.

V and J are TRBV7-6 and TRBJ2-1, with a weak D call TRBD1 (6 bases). CDR3 length equals 13 residues. V dropped 4 bases and J dropped 5 bases, with 9 bases sitting between them. In germline, CDR1 is SGHVS, CDR2 FNYEAQ. Here the CDR3 DNA reads TGTGCCAGCAGCTACCGGACAGACAATGAGCAGTTCTTC. Translating gives CASSYRTDNEQFF.

This clonotype came up many times. V and J are TRBV5-1 and TRBJ2-2; 9 bases fit TRBD2. Per germline, CDR1 SGHRS and CDR2 YFSETQ. The CDR3 totals 16 residues. The J segment lost 2 bases and the V segment lost 3 bases, leaving 5 bases of the junction unmatched. In DNA form, the CDR3 reads TGCGCCAGCAGCTCGATTAGCGGGAGAAACACCGGGGAGCTGTTTTTT. Translated, it gives CASSSISGRNTGELFF.

This clonotype was observed a single time. The CDR3 spells CASSSQGWGEKLFF. CDR3 in DNA: TGTGCCAGCAGTTCACAGGGGTGGGGTGAAAAACTGTTTTTT. The J gene is TRBJ1-4, the V gene TRBV28; 7 positions agree with TRBD1. The J segment lost 7 bases and the V segment lost 4 bases, leaving 6 bases of the junction unmatched. Germline lookup yields CDR1 MDHEN and CDR2 SYDVKM. The CDR3 contains 14 residues. Full variable domain (outside the CDR3, taken from reference TRBV28 and TRBJ1-4): DVKVTQSSRYLVKRTGEKVFLECVQDMDHENMFWYRQDPGLGLRLIYFSYDVKMKEKGDIPEGYSVSREKKERFSLILESASTNQTSMYLCASSSQGWGEKLFFGSGTQLSVL.

The chain combines TRBV7-2 with TRBJ2-5; D possibly corresponds to TRBD2 (6 bases). V was trimmed by 1 base and J by 0 bases, leaving 9 bases between them. The length of the CDR3 is 15 residues. Germline V CDR1 and CDR2: SGHTA, FQGNSA. The CDR3 coding sequence is TGTGCCAGCAGCTTAGGAGGCGGGAACCAAGAGACCCAGTACTTC. This codes for CASSLGGGNQETQYF. Based on the CDR3 plus reference TRBV7-2 and TRBJ2-5, the full variable domain is GAGVSQSPSNKVTEKGKDVELRCDPISGHTALYWYRQSLGQGLEFLIYFQGNSAPDKSGLPSDRFSAERTGGSVSTLTIQRTQQEDSAVYLCASSLGGGNQETQYFGPGTRLLVL.

There are a few counts of this clonotype. The J gene is TRBJ2-1, the V gene TRBV6-2 or TRBV6-3; 10 bases fit TRBD2. The CDR3 extends over 17 amino acids. V dropped 6 bases and J dropped 2; count of bases not matched to a gene: 10. Germline V gene lookup returns CDR1 MNHEY and CDR2 SVGEGT. The CDR3 loop reads CASRPLLAGVTYNEQFF. The DNA for the CDR3 is TGTGCCAGCAGACCCCTTCTAGCGGGAGTCACCTACAATGAGCAGTTCTTC.

Ten or more counts support this clonotype. The V call is TRBV4-3, the J call TRBJ2-7; D is unclear. The V gene's germline CDR1 is LGHNA and CDR2 YSLEER. Trimming removed 0 bases from V and 3 bases from J, with 12 bases in between. The CDR3 spans 15 residues. This CDR3 is CASSQDATSFYEQYF. In DNA form, the CDR3 reads TGCGCCAGCAGCCAAGATGCGACAAGCTTCTACGAGCAGTACTTC.

The rearrangement links TRBV11-1 to TRBJ2-6; maybe TRBD2 (6 bases). The CDR3 is made up of 20 amino acids. The germline V gene has CDR1 SGHAT and CDR2 FQDESV (reference sequence). V shed 0 bases and J shed 0 bases, with 18 bases lying between them. CDR3 sequence: CASSLAEGLPKSSGANVLTF. As DNA, the CDR3 is TGTGCCAGCAGCTTAGCGGAGGGACTTCCGAAGAGCTCTGGGGCCAACGTCCTGACTTTC.

The sample holds a few counts of this clonotype. J is TRBJ2-5 and V is TRBV28; 11 bases fit TRBD2. This CDR3 is 17 amino acids long. Unmatched junction bases numbered 7, after V lost 3 bases and J lost 1 base. Germline loops: CDR1 MDHEN, CDR2 SYDVKM. The CDR3 region is CASSLRLAGGVQETQYF. The CDR3 DNA follows: TGTGCCAGCAGTTTGAGGTTAGCGGGAGGGGTCCAAGAGACCCAGTACTTC.

This clonotype was recorded many times. V is TRBV6-1 and J is TRBJ2-7, with TRBD2 matching 11 bases. The CDR3 is 15 amino acids. The junction had 9 bases not matched to a gene; V was cut back by 8 bases and J by 3 bases. CDR1 is MNHNS and CDR2 is SASEGT in the germline V gene. CDR3 protein: CASFNRGLAVYEQYF. In DNA form, the CDR3 reads TGTGCCAGCTTCAACCGGGGACTAGCGGTCTACGAGCAGTACTTC.

The chain couples TRBV11-2 to TRBJ2-5; D uncertain. Germline assignment: CDR1 SGHAT and CDR2 FQNNGV. Trimming took off 1 base at V and 1 base at J, with 10 bases between the two ends. The CDR3 spans 15 residues. The CDR3 DNA reads as TGTGCCAGCAGCTTAGTTCTGGGCGGCCAAGAGACCCAGTACTTC. It encodes CASSLVLGGQETQYF.

The chain recombines TRBV25-1 with TRBJ2-7; 9 bases align to TRBD2. The CDR3 extends over 16 amino acids. J gave up 6 bases and V 4 bases, and 13 bases lay outside the gene matches. Germline V gives CDR1 MGHDK, CDR2 SYGVNS. This CDR3 is CASSAFSGSSSSEQYF. The CDR3 DNA reads as TGTGCCAGCAGTGCCTTTAGCGGGAGTTCCTCTAGCGAGCAGTACTTC.

V gene TRBV20-1 combines with J gene TRBJ2-1; 8 bases map to TRBD2. The CDR3 is 15 residues long. Germline V gives CDR1 DFQATT, CDR2 SNEGSKA (reference sequence). V lost 6 bases to trimming and J lost 2 bases; unmatched junction nucleotides: 9. The CDR3 sequence is CSAMTSVLTYNEQFF. The CDR3 DNA is TGCAGTGCCATGACTAGCGTCCTAACCTACAATGAGCAGTTCTTC.

In this sample, this clonotype turned up many times. The rearrangement uses TRBV20-1 and TRBJ2-7, with no clear D. Germline-derived CDR1 and CDR2 are DFQATT and SNEGSKA (reference sequence). The length of the CDR3 is 11 residues. Trimming pared 6 bases from V and 7 bases from J, leaving 13 bases between. CDR3 DNA: TGCAGTGCCCCCTCCGCCAGTGAGCAGTACTTC. It specifies CSAPSASEQYF.

The CDR3 bases are TGTGCCAGCACCCCCCGGAGCATGTTAGAAGAGACCCAGTACTTC. Translated: CASTPRSMLEETQYF. V and J are TRBV6-1 and TRBJ2-5; D uncertain. The V end lost 7 bases, the J end lost 3 bases, and 18 bases lay between the germline ends. This CDR3 comprises 15 residues. Germline CDR1 MNHNS, CDR2 SASEGT.

This clonotype was counted only a few times. The V call is TRBV20-1, the J call TRBJ2-5; D possibly matches TRBD1 or TRBD2 (5 bases each). CDR3 size: 14 residues. V gave up 6 bases and J gave up 3 bases, with 17 bases separating them. Germline V lookup: CDR1 DFQATT, CDR2 SNEGSKA (reference sequence). The CDR3 coding sequence is TGCAGTGCCATCTTCCGGGACGGAGAAGAGACCCAGTACTTC. Translating gives CSAIFRDGEETQYF.

V and J are TRBV7-2 and TRBJ2-7; tentatively, D is TRBD2 (5 bases). CDR1 is SGHTA and CDR2 is FQGNSA in the germline V gene. V was trimmed by 2 bases and J by 4 bases, leaving 15 bases between them. The CDR3 extends over 15 amino acids. The chain's CDR3 is CASSLTSASRYEQYF. CDR3 in DNA: TGTGCCAGCAGCTTAACCTCGGCTAGCAGGTACGAGCAGTACTTC.

J is TRBJ2-7 and V is TRBV9; a weak D match, TRBD2 (5 bases). Trimming took off 0 bases at V and 3 bases at J, with 10 bases between the two ends. This CDR3 contains 14 residues. Germline-derived CDR1 and CDR2 are SGDLS and YYNGEE. CDR3 nucleotides: TGTGCCAGCAGCGTAGATACCGGGAACTACGAGCAGTACTTC. Its protein product is CASSVDTGNYEQYF. Using reference TRBV9 and TRBJ2-7 for the parts outside the CDR3, the full variable domain is DSGVTQTPKHLITATGQRVTLRCSPRSGDLSVYWYQQSLDQGLQFLIQYYNGEERAKGNILERFSAQQFPDLHSELNLSSLELGDSALYFCASSVDTGNYEQYFGPGTRLTVT.

This clonotype appeared a few times. The chain carries TRBV9 and TRBJ2-2; 7 positions agree with TRBD1. The CDR3 is 15 residues long. J was trimmed by 7 bases and V by 4 bases; bases with no gene match: 10. From germline, CDR1 is SGDLS and CDR2 YYNGEE. For the CDR3, the DNA is TGTGCCAGCAGCTCTCGACAGGGATTGGACGGGGAGCTGTTTTTT. This gives the protein CASSSRQGLDGELFF.

The gene calls are TRBV7-9 and TRBJ1-2, with a tentative D call TRBD1 (6 bases). CDR3 length equals 14 residues. The V gene's germline CDR1 is SEHNR and CDR2 FQNEAQ (reference sequence). V shed 1 base and J shed 3 bases, with 9 bases lying between them. As DNA, the CDR3 is TGTGCCAGCAGCTTAGGGCACAGGGACTATGGCTACACCTTC. As protein: CASSLGHRDYGYTF.

This clonotype occurred a few times. This rearrangement joins TRBV4-3 to TRBJ1-2; TRBD1 matches at 8 bases. V gave up 0 bases and J gave up 2 bases; unmatched junction bases: 2. Germline lookup yields CDR1 LGHNA and CDR2 YSLEER. This CDR3 has 15 amino acids. The CDR3 nucleotides are TGCGCCAGCAGCCAAGATCGGGACAGGAACTATGGCTACACCTTC. It encodes CASSQDRDRNYGYTF.

The table lists this clonotype with a few counts. This chain joins TRBV21-1 and TRBJ2-5. TRBV21-1 corresponds to a pseudogene. The CDR3 is 14 amino acids. The CDR3 reads CASTQGWAQETQYF. DNA for the CDR3: TGTGCCAGCACACAGGGCTGGGCACAAGAGACCCAGTACTTC.

The rearrangement uses TRBV29-1 and TRBJ2-4, with D perhaps TRBD2 (5 bases). The CDR3 is 11 amino acids. The germline V gene has CDR1 SQVTM and CDR2 ANQGSEA. V was clipped by 4 bases and J by 6 bases, with 7 bases between them. CDR3 nucleotide sequence: TGCAGCGTTGTAGGGAGAAACATTCAGTACTTC. This codes for CSVVGRNIQYF.

This clonotype was observed a handful of times. V gene TRBV30 combines with J gene TRBJ2-7; D possibly corresponds to TRBD2 (6 bases). The germline V gene has CDR1 GTSNPN and CDR2 SVGIG (reference sequence). Trimming shortened V by 4 bases and J by 2 bases, and 12 bases separated the two germline ends. This CDR3 spans 13 amino acids. CDR3 residues: CAWTPSVAYEQYF. In nucleotides, the CDR3 is TGTGCCTGGACTCCTAGCGTTGCCTACGAGCAGTACTTC.

This clonotype was counted only a few times. The chain has TRBV4-2 and TRBJ2-3; TRBD2 matches 9 bases. The CDR3 covers 18 residues. J lost 1 base, V lost 1 base, and 9 bases had no gene match. Germline V gene lookup returns CDR1 LGHNA and CDR2 YNFKEQ. CDR3 amino acids: CASSQAGNVAGGTDTQYF. DNA for the CDR3: TGTGCCAGCAGCCAAGCAGGAAACGTAGCGGGAGGCACAGATACGCAGTATTTT.

This clonotype was detected only a few times. The chain is built from TRBV7-2 and TRBJ2-1; 7 bases match TRBD2. The ends lost 2 bases at V and 4 bases at J; junction bases unmatched: 5. The CDR3 spans 15 residues. Germline assignment: CDR1 SGHTA and CDR2 FQGNSA. The CDR3 DNA reads TGTGCCAGCAGCTTATGGGACTACCGGTACAATGAGCAGTTCTTC. Amino acids: CASSLWDYRYNEQFF.

This clonotype was observed at least ten times. The V call is TRBV5-1, the J call TRBJ2-1, with D perhaps TRBD2 (6 bases). Germline CDR1 and CDR2: SGHRS and YFSETQ. The CDR3 is 18 amino acids. Trimming cost V 0 bases and J 2 bases, with 18 bases left between them. CDR3 in amino acids: CASSLGRGLASAYNEQFF. The CDR3 DNA sequence: TGCGCCAGCAGCTTGGGCCGGGGGTTAGCCTCCGCCTACAATGAGCAGTTCTTC.

The V call is TRBV5-6, the J call TRBJ2-7, with a tentative D call TRBD2 (6 bases). The CDR3 is 16 amino acids. V lost 1 base, J lost 0 bases, and 14 bases lay in between. The germline V gene has CDR1 SGHDT and CDR2 YYEEEE. CDR3 loop: CASSLWIAERSYEQYF. The CDR3 DNA reads TGTGCCAGCAGCTTGTGGATAGCGGAACGCTCCTACGAGCAGTACTTC.

This clonotype was seen a few times. The rearrangement joins TRBV28 to TRBJ2-5; 11 bases line up with TRBD2. The germline V gene encodes CDR1 MDHEN and CDR2 SYDVKM. J gave up 3 bases and V 6 bases, and 6 bases lay outside the gene matches. There are 15 residues in the CDR3. CDR3 sequence: CASRVAGGGEETQYF. CDR3 DNA sequence: TGTGCCAGCAGAGTAGCGGGAGGGGGAGAAGAGACCCAGTACTTC.

The chain recombines TRBV20-1 with TRBJ2-7, with 11 bases lining up with TRBD2. The CDR3 has 18 residues. Germline V gene sequence: CDR1 DFQATT, CDR2 SNEGSKA (reference sequence). V shed 3 bases and J 5 bases; nucleotides not matched to a gene: 18. As DNA, the CDR3 is TGCAGTGCTAGCAGCCTCGGGACGCTAGCGGGAGGTACCCACGAGCAGTACTTC. This encodes CSASSLGTLAGGTHEQYF.

This chain links TRBV4-3 with TRBJ2-3; TRBD2 agrees at 9 bases. CDR1 and CDR2 from the germline V gene are LGHNA and YSLEER. The V segment lost 6 bases and the J segment 4 bases; nucleotides outside the gene matches: 8. The CDR3 is 15 residues long. The CDR3 loop reads CASRPGVAGADTQYF. DNA for the CDR3: TGCGCCAGCAGGCCCGGCGTAGCGGGAGCAGATACGCAGTATTTT.

The chain carries TRBV5-1 and TRBJ2-7, with 14 bases lining up with TRBD2. Trimming removed 3 bases from V and 7 bases from J; junction bases left unmatched: 12. Germline lookup yields CDR1 SGHRS and CDR2 YFSETQ. This CDR3 contains 17 residues. CDR3 nucleotide sequence: TGCGCCAGCAGCTCGGGGACTAGCGGGAGAGGCTGGGGTGAGCAGTACTTC. Translation: CASSSGTSGRGWGEQYF.